The present T cell receptor (beta chain) was sequenced within a study of blood T cell repertoires in COVID-19. The length of the CDR3 is 11 residues. V was trimmed by 3 bases and J by 6 bases, leaving 6 bases between them. TCRdb's table, derived via immunoSEQ multiplex PCR, lists solely in-frame clones and lacks some. The sample gives around 75,000 clones, around 86% of which show up once; approximately 4.1% is in the top ten. The chain recombines TRBV12-3 or TRBV12-4 with TRBJ2-7; D unresolved. The sample taken for sequencing was peripheral blood. The sequence came from a man in his sixties or seventies with active COVID-19. The CDR3 loop is CASSFSGEQYF. The CDR3 DNA follows: TGTGCCAGCAGTTTCTCGGGCGAGCAGTACTTC.